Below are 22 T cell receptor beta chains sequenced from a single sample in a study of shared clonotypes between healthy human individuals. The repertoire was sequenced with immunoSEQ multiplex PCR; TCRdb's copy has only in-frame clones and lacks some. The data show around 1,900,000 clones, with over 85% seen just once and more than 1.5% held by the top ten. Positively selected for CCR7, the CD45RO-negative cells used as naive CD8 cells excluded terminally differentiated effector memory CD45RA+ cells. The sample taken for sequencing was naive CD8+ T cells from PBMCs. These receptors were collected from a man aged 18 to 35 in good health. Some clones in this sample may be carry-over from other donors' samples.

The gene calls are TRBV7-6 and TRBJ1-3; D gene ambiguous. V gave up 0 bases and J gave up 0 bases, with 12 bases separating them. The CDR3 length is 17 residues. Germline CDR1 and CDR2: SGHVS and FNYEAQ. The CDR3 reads CASSLAAQSNSGNTIYF. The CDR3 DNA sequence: TGTGCCAGCAGCTTAGCGGCCCAGAGCAACTCTGGAAACACCATATATTTT.

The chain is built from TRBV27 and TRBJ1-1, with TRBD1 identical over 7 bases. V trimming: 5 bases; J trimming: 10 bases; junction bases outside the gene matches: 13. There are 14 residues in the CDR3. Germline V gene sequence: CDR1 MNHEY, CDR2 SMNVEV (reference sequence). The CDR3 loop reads CASSTIGGGTVAFF. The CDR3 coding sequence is TGTGCCAGCAGTACCATCGGAGGAGGGACAGTAGCTTTCTTT.

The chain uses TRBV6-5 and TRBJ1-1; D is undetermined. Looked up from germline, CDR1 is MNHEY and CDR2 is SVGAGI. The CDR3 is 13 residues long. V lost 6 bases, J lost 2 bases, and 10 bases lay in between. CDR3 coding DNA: TGTGCCAGCAGCACAGTACCAAACACTGAAGCTTTCTTT. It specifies CASSTVPNTEAFF.

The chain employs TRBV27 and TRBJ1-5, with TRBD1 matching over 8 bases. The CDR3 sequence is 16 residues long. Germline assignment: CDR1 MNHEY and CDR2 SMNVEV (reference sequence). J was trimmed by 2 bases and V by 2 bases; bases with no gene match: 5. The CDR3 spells CASSLTPGGGNQPQHF. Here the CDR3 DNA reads TGTGCCAGCAGTTTAACCCCAGGGGGCGGCAATCAGCCCCAGCATTTT.

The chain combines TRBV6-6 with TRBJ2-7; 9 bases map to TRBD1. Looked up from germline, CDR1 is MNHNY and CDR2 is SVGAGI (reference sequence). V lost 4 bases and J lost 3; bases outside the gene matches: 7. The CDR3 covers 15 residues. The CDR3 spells CASSSHRGLSYEQYF. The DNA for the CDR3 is TGTGCCAGCAGTTCGCACAGGGGGCTTAGCTACGAGCAGTACTTC.

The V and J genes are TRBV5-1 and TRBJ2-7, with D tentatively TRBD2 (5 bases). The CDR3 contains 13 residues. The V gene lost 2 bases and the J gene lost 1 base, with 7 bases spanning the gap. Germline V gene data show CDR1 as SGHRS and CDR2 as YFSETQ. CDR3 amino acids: CASSFGLSYEQYF. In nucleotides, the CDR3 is TGCGCCAGCAGCTTTGGACTTTCCTACGAGCAGTACTTC.

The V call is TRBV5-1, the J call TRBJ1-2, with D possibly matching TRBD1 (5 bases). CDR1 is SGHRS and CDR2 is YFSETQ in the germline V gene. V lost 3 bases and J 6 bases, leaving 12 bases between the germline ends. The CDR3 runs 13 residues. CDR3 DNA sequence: TGCGCCAGCAGCTCTATGCGGGGGGATGGCTACACCTTC. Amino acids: CASSSMRGDGYTF.

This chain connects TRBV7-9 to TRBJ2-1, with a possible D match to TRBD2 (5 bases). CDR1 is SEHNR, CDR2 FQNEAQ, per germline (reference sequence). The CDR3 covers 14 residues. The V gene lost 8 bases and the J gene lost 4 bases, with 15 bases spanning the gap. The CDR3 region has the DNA TGTGCCAGCCGCGAGCGGACTCCGTACAATGAGCAGTTCTTC. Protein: CASRERTPYNEQFF.

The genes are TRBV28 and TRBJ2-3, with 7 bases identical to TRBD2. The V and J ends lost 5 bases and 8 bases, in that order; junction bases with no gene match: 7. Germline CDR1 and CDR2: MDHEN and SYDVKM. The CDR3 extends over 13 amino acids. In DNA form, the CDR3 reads TGTGCCAGCAGTCCGGGGGAGGGATTTACGCAGTATTTT. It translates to CASSPGEGFTQYF. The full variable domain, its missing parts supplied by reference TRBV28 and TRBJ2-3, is DVKVTQSSRYLVKRTGEKVFLECVQDMDHENMFWYRQDPGLGLRLIYFSYDVKMKEKGDIPEGYSVSREKKERFSLILESASTNQTSMYLCASSPGEGFTQYFGPGTRLTVL.

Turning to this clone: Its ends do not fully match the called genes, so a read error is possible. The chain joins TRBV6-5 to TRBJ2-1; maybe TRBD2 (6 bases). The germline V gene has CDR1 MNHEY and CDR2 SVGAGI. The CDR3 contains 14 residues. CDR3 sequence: CASSNRDSSNEQFF. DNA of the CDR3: TGTGCCAGCAGTAATCGGGACTCCTCCAATGAGCAGTTCTTC.

The CDR3 region has the DNA TGTGCCAGCAGCCTCGAACTACAAGAGACCCAGTACTTC. This gives the protein CASSLELQETQYF. The V and J genes are TRBV7-6 and TRBJ2-5, with unresolved D. CDR3 length: 13 amino acids. V was shortened by 5 bases and J by 2 bases, with 9 bases between the two germline ends. CDR1 and CDR2 from the germline V gene are SGHVS and FNYEAQ. Based on the CDR3 plus reference TRBV7-6 and TRBJ2-5, the full variable domain is GAGVSQSPRYKVTKRGQDVALRCDPISGHVSLYWYRQALGQGPEFLTYFNYEAQQDKSGLPNDRFSAERPEGSISTLTIQRTEQRDSAMYRCASSLELQETQYFGPGTRLLVL.

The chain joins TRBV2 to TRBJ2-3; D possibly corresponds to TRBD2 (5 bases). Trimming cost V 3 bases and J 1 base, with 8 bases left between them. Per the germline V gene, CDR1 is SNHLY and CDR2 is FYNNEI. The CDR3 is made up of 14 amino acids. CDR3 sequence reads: CASSDGGRTDTQYF. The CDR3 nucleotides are TGTGCCAGCAGTGACGGCGGGCGCACAGATACGCAGTATTTT.

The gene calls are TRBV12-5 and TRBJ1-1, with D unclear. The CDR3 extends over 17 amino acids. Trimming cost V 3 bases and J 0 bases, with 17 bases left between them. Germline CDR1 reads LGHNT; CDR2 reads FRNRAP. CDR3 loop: CASGLSQPYRMNTEAFF. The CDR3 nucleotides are TGTGCTAGTGGTTTATCCCAGCCCTATAGGATGAACACTGAAGCTTTCTTT.

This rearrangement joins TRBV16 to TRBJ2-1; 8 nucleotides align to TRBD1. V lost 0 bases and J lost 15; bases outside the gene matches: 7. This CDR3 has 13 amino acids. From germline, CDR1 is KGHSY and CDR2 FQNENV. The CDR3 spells CASSQSRQQGGFF. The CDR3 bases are TGTGCCAGCAGCCAATCTCGGCAACAGGGGGGGTTCTTC. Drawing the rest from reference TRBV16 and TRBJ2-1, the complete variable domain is GEEVAQTPKHLVRGEGQKAKLYCAPIKGHSYVFWYQQVLKNEFKFLISFQNENVFDETGMPKERFSAKCLPNSPCSLEIQATKLEDSAVYFCASSQSRQQGGFFGPGTRLTVL.

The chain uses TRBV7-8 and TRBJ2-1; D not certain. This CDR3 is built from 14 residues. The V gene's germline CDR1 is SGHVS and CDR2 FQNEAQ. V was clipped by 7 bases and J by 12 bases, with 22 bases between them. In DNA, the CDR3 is TGTGCCAGCAATCTATTGGTGGGTGATTCGGGGCAGTTCTTC. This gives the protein CASNLLVGDSGQFF. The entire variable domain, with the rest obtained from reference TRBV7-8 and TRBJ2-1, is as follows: GAGVSQSPRYKVAKRGQDVALRCDPISGHVSLFWYQQALGQGPEFLTYFQNEAQLDKSGLPSDRFFAERPEGSVSTLKIQRTQQEDSAVYLCASNLLVGDSGQFFGPGTRLTVL.

CDR3 protein: CASSKGTGGANYGYTF. As DNA, the CDR3 is TGTGCCAGCAGCAAAGGGACAGGGGGAGCTAACTATGGCTACACCTTC. The gene calls are TRBV21-1 and TRBJ1-2; the D call TRBD1 from the table was never checked on the DNA. TRBV21-1 is recorded as a pseudogene. CDR3 length equals 16 residues.

CDR3 in amino acids: CASSGREMNTEAFF. CDR3 in DNA: TGTGCCAGCAGCGGCAGGGAGATGAACACTGAAGCTTTCTTT. V usage is TRBV7-6 and J usage is TRBJ1-1, with D tentatively TRBD1 (5 bases). The germline V gene encodes CDR1 SGHVS and CDR2 FNYEAQ. The V end was cut by 5 bases, the J end by 0 bases, with 10 bases between. The CDR3 runs to 14 residues. Full variable domain (remainder filled in from reference TRBV7-6 and TRBJ1-1): GAGVSQSPRYKVTKRGQDVALRCDPISGHVSLYWYRQALGQGPEFLTYFNYEAQQDKSGLPNDRFSAERPEGSISTLTIQRTEQRDSAMYRCASSGREMNTEAFFGQGTRLTVV.

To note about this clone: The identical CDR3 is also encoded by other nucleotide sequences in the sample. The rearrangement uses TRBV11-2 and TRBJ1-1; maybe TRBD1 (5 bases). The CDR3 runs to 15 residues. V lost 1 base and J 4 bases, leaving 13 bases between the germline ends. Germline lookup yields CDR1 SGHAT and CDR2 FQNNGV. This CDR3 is CASSLVEAGGTEAFF. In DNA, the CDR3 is TGTGCCAGCAGCTTAGTGGAGGCTGGGGGCACTGAAGCTTTCTTT. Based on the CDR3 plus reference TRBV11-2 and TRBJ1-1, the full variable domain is EAGVAQSPRYKIIEKRQSVAFWCNPISGHATLYWYQQILGQGPKLLIQFQNNGVVDDSQLPKDRFSAERLKGVDSTLKIQPAKLEDSAVYLCASSLVEAGGTEAFFGQGTRLTVV.

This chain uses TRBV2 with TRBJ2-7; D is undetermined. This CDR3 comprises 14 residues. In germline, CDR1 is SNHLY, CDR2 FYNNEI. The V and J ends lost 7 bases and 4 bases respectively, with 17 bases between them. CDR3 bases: TGTGCCAGCATCTGGTCGACTGCGAGTTACGAGCAGTACTTC. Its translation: CASIWSTASYEQYF.

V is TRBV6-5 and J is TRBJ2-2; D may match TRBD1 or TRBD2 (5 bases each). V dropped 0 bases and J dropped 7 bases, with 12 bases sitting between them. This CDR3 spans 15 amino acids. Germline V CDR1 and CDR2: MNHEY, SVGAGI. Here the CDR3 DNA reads TGTGCCAGCAGTTACTCGATCGGGGCGGGCGGGGAGCTGTTTTTT. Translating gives CASSYSIGAGGELFF.

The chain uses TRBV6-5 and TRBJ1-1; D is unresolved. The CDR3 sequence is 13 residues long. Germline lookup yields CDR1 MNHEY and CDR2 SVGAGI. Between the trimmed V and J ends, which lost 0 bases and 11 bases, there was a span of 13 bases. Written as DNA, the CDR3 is TGTGCCAGCAGTTACTCCCCTACCGACCTGGCTTTCTTT. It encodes CASSYSPTDLAFF.

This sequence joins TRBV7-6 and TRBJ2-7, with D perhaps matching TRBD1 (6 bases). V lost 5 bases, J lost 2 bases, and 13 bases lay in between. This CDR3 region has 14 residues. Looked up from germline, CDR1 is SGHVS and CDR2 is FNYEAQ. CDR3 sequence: CASSPPGTPYEQYF. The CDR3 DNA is TGTGCCAGCAGCCCTCCCGGGACACCCTACGAGCAGTACTTC.